Given below is one TCR beta chain in context. There is no known antigen for this receptor. Per-base quality was not reported, and no clone a single base away is much larger than it. TCRbeta CDR3 regions were amplified from genomic DNA by means of the immunoSEQ Assay, a bias-controlled multiplex PCR. The source study handled its data this way. Within the assay, amplification of reference gene primers was used to estimate how many nucleated cells each sample contained. To quantify the absolute abundance of each unique TCRbeta CDR3 rearrangement, sequence reads were collapsed and filtered. For each sample, productive Simpson clonality was calculated as the square root of Simpson's diversity index across productive rearrangements. TCRdb took over this immuneACCESS table, retaining in-frame rearrangements with V and J assigned. Such tables are incomplete; in checked studies, under half of the missing clones stem from an unresolved V gene, and the remainder is unexplained. V, J and clone size are those of that table, while D and trimming were read from the DNA. Within this sample are under 200,000 clones, with around nine tenths of them counted one time only. Around 0.5% of the sample goes to the ten largest clones.

A distance of 13 bases separates the germline ends of V and J, which lose 5 bases and 8 bases respectively. The CDR3 contains 13 residues, cysteine and phenylalanine counted. Just CDR3 DNA is preserved here, 39 bases in frame from base 1. The germline V gene encodes CDR1 MNHNY and CDR2 SVGAGI (reference sequence). The data are from a study of blood T cell repertoires in COVID-19 (TCRdb year 2020). Regarding the study in general: Collaborator samples came from the United States, Italy and Spain and covered acute and convalescent phases of COVID-19. Samples came from the ongoing ImmuneRACE study (first 160 participants) plus 1,254 subjects from 6 global collaborators. The sample metadata nearly always contained a de-identified subject ID, COVID-19 status, age in years and sex. HLA class I and class II types, where available, came from metadata supplied by the sample provider rather than from assay-based typing. The repertoires were made available in a free public database intended to serve as a resource for research on the immune response to SARS-CoV-2. The material from the prospective study consisted of cDNA or gDNA derived from T cells, B-cell-depleted T cells, or PBMCs. The dataset comprised deeply sampled blood TCRbeta repertoires from subjects exposed to, actively infected with, or recovered from COVID-19.

In Seattle, one collaborating source enrolled patients while the infection was active and tracked those patients longitudinally over the course of disease. Whole blood was collected in K2EDTA tubes by collaborating institutions according to the institutions' own protocols. For TCRbeta analysis, collaborators shipped samples as frozen whole blood, isolated PBMCs, or DNA extracted from either of those sample types. Broader findings and caveats from the paper: The quantity of clinical and demographic metadata differed by source and by participant and was supplied without curation.

The TCR sequence derives from a man in his sixties with COVID-19, enrolled during active disease. The sequenced sample was peripheral blood. The V and J segments used are TRBV6-6 and TRBJ1-5; the best D guess is TRBD1, with 6 bases matching. The CDR3 is CASSGTPGEPQHF. The sequenced DNA is TGTGCCAGCAGTGGGACACCAGGTGAGCCCCAGCATTTT.